These T cell receptor beta chains were read from a single sample in a study of shared T cell receptors in the human thymus. The data were produced by immunoSEQ multiplex PCR, yet TCRdb's version contains in-frame clones alone and is incomplete. The repertoire consists of fewer than 700,000 clones, with 88% occurring once and the leading ten covering 0.008% to 0.011%. This same sample was also part of a study on human thymus T cells.

The sample comprised thymocytes. Receptors originate from a boy under three years old with a congenital heart defect. CDR3s include the opening cysteine and the closing phenylalanine or tryptophan. A D gene is named only where the DNA matches it firmly. Clone size is given for some rows only: seen once, a few or many times, or a class if the clone is expanded.

j_call: TRBJ2-2
d_call: NA
cdr3_length: 15
clone_size: NA
v_call: TRBV21-1
cdr3_nt: TGTGCCAGCAGCAAATCCCGAAGAGGTACCGGGGAGCTGTTTTTT
cdr3_aa: CASSKSRRGTGELFF

j_call: TRBJ1-2
d_call: NA
cdr3_length: 14
clone_size: NA
v_call: TRBV4-1
cdr3_nt: TGCGCCAGCAGCCCCGCAGGGATTAACTATGGCTACACCTTC
cdr3_aa: CASSPAGINYGYTF

j_call: TRBJ1-2
d_call: NA
cdr3_length: 14
clone_size: NA
v_call: TRBV16
cdr3_nt: TGTGCCAGCAGCCAGTCAGGGGAGGGCTATGGCTACACCTTC
cdr3_aa: CASSQSGEGYGYTF

j_call: TRBJ1-5
d_call: NA
cdr3_length: 13
clone_size: NA
v_call: TRBV6-1
cdr3_nt: TGTGCCAGCCACGGACAGCCCAATCAGCCCCAGCATTTT
cdr3_aa: CASHGQPNQPQHF

j_call: TRBJ1-5
d_call: TRBD1
cdr3_length: 18
clone_size: NA
v_call: TRBV19
cdr3_nt: TGTGCCAGTAGTTTACGACAGGGGAGCCCCTATAGCAATCAGCCCCAGCATTTT
cdr3_aa: CASSLRQGSPYSNQPQHF

j_call: TRBJ2-3
d_call: NA
cdr3_length: 13
clone_size: NA
v_call: TRBV30
cdr3_nt: TGTGCCTGGAGTGTACGGAGCGGCGATACGCAGTATTTT
cdr3_aa: CAWSVRSGDTQYF

j_call: TRBJ2-3
d_call: TRBD2
cdr3_length: 17
clone_size: NA
v_call: TRBV7-2
cdr3_nt: TGTGCCAGCAGCTCCCGACTAGCGGGAGGGAGGGCAGATACGCAGTATTTT
cdr3_aa: CASSSRLAGGRADTQYF

j_call: TRBJ2-1
d_call: NA
cdr3_length: 19
clone_size: NA
v_call: TRBV21-1
cdr3_nt: TGTGCCAGCAGCCCCCTGGGGACTAGCGGGAGGGTCTCCTACAATGAGCAGTTCTTC
cdr3_aa: CASSPLGTSGRVSYNEQFF

j_call: TRBJ2-5
d_call: TRBD1
cdr3_length: 16
clone_size: NA
v_call: TRBV11-3
cdr3_nt: TGTGCCAGCAGCTCCCACCGGACAGGGACGGTAGAGACCCAGTACTTC
cdr3_aa: CASSSHRTGTVETQYF

j_call: TRBJ2-1
d_call: TRBD2
cdr3_length: 14
clone_size: NA
v_call: TRBV5-4
cdr3_nt: TGTGCCAGCAGCTTGGTAAAGGGGAGGGATGAGCAGTTCTTC
cdr3_aa: CASSLVKGRDEQFF

j_call: TRBJ1-1
d_call: NA
cdr3_length: 13
clone_size: few
v_call: TRBV19
cdr3_nt: TGTGCCAGTAGTAAACTCGGGACTTCTGAAGCTTTCTTT
cdr3_aa: CASSKLGTSEAFF

j_call: TRBJ1-1
d_call: NA
cdr3_length: 11
clone_size: NA
v_call: TRBV29-1
cdr3_nt: TGCAGCGGTGGGGGGGACACTGAAGCTTTCTTT
cdr3_aa: CSGGGDTEAFF

j_call: TRBJ2-3
d_call: NA
cdr3_length: 15
clone_size: NA
v_call: TRBV5-8
cdr3_nt: TGTGCCAGCAGCCCTGGGTCTTTACAGATGGATACGCAGTATTTT
cdr3_aa: CASSPGSLQMDTQYF

j_call: TRBJ1-1
d_call: NA
cdr3_length: 15
clone_size: NA
v_call: TRBV10-1
cdr3_nt: TGCGCCAGCAGTGAAAAAGGGGCCCCCTCCACTGAAGCTTTCTTT
cdr3_aa: CASSEKGAPSTEAFF

j_call: TRBJ2-5
d_call: TRBD2
cdr3_length: 16
clone_size: NA
v_call: TRBV5-1
cdr3_nt: TGCGCCAGCAGCCCAGACGGACTAGCGGATTGGAAGACCCAGTACTTC
cdr3_aa: CASSPDGLADWKTQYF

j_call: TRBJ1-1
d_call: NA
cdr3_length: 15
clone_size: NA
v_call: TRBV6-5
cdr3_nt: TGTGCCAGCAGTTCCCCCCGACAGATAAACACTGAAGCTTTCTTT
cdr3_aa: CASSSPRQINTEAFF

j_call: TRBJ1-3
d_call: TRBD1
cdr3_length: 16
clone_size: NA
v_call: TRBV13
cdr3_nt: TGTGCCAGCAGCTCCTTTCAGGGGGCGCACGGAAACACCATATATTTT
cdr3_aa: CASSSFQGAHGNTIYF

j_call: TRBJ2-3
d_call: NA
cdr3_length: 15
clone_size: NA
v_call: TRBV5-4
cdr3_nt: TGTGCCAGCAGCCGCGAGACAGATGAGACAGATACGCAGTATTTT
cdr3_aa: CASSRETDETDTQYF

j_call: TRBJ1-4
d_call: NA
cdr3_length: 16
clone_size: NA
v_call: TRBV11-2
cdr3_nt: TGTGCCAGCAGCTCGGGACAACTGGCAACTAATGAAAAACTGTTTTTT
cdr3_aa: CASSSGQLATNEKLFF

j_call: TRBJ2-7
d_call: TRBD2
cdr3_length: 16
clone_size: few
v_call: TRBV30
cdr3_nt: TGTGCCTGGAGTGTAGCCCAAAGCGGGACGAACTACGAGCAGTACTTC
cdr3_aa: CAWSVAQSGTNYEQYF

j_call: TRBJ1-1
d_call: TRBD1
cdr3_length: 15
clone_size: NA
v_call: TRBV27
cdr3_nt: TGTGCCAGCAGTTCTCCGGGACAGCCGAACACTGAAGCTTTCTTT
cdr3_aa: CASSSPGQPNTEAFF

j_call: TRBJ1-2
d_call: TRBD1
cdr3_length: 15
clone_size: NA
v_call: TRBV7-2
cdr3_nt: TGTGCCAGCAGCCCCCGGGACAGCCCTAACTATGGCTACACCTTC
cdr3_aa: CASSPRDSPNYGYTF

j_call: TRBJ2-7
d_call: TRBD2
cdr3_length: 19
clone_size: NA
v_call: TRBV28
cdr3_nt: TGTGCCAGCAGGCGAGGGGGGCGACTAGCGGAACGGACCACATACGAGCAGTACTTC
cdr3_aa: CASRRGGRLAERTTYEQYF

j_call: TRBJ2-1
d_call: NA
cdr3_length: 17
clone_size: NA
v_call: TRBV10-3
cdr3_nt: TGTGCCACGTCTCTCCCGACGGGAGACCGGTCAAACAATGAGCAGTTCTTC
cdr3_aa: CATSLPTGDRSNNEQFF

j_call: TRBJ2-1
d_call: NA
cdr3_length: 16
clone_size: NA
v_call: TRBV12-5
cdr3_nt: TGTGCTAGTGGTTTGGTAATCAGCGAGGGCTACAATGAGCAGTTCTTC
cdr3_aa: CASGLVISEGYNEQFF

j_call: TRBJ2-1
d_call: TRBD2
cdr3_length: 17
clone_size: NA
v_call: TRBV15
cdr3_nt: TGTGCCACCAGCACCAGACTAGCGGGAGATGCCTACAATGAGCAGTTCTTC
cdr3_aa: CATSTRLAGDAYNEQFF

j_call: TRBJ2-7
d_call: NA
cdr3_length: 17
clone_size: NA
v_call: TRBV11-2
cdr3_nt: TGTGCCAGCAGCTTAGATTATTGCGAGACAGGCGACTACGAGCAGTACTTC
cdr3_aa: CASSLDYCETGDYEQYF

j_call: TRBJ2-1
d_call: NA
cdr3_length: 12
clone_size: NA
v_call: TRBV5-1
cdr3_nt: TGCGCCAGCAGCTTGCCGTACAATGAGCAGTTCTTC
cdr3_aa: CASSLPYNEQFF

j_call: TRBJ1-4
d_call: TRBD1
cdr3_length: 15
clone_size: NA
v_call: TRBV5-1
cdr3_nt: TGCGCCAGCAGCTTGGCGACAGGGGCGGGTGAAAAACTGTTTTTT
cdr3_aa: CASSLATGAGEKLFF

j_call: TRBJ1-5
d_call: TRBD1
cdr3_length: 13
clone_size: NA
v_call: TRBV27
cdr3_nt: TGTGCCAGCAGCCTTACAGGGGCTCAGCCCCAGCATTTT
cdr3_aa: CASSLTGAQPQHF

j_call: TRBJ2-7
d_call: NA
cdr3_length: 15
clone_size: NA
v_call: TRBV14
cdr3_nt: TGTGCCAGCAGCCAAGATCCCGCTAGCTCCTACGAGCAGTACTTC
cdr3_aa: CASSQDPASSYEQYF

j_call: TRBJ2-3
d_call: TRBD2
cdr3_length: 16
clone_size: NA
v_call: TRBV27
cdr3_nt: TGTGCCAGCAGTCCACACCCGGGACTAGAGACAGATACGCAGTATTTT
cdr3_aa: CASSPHPGLETDTQYF

j_call: TRBJ1-5
d_call: TRBD1
cdr3_length: 15
clone_size: few
v_call: TRBV19
cdr3_nt: TGTGCCAGTAGTATAGGGAACAGGGGGCGTCAGCCCCAGCATTTT
cdr3_aa: CASSIGNRGRQPQHF

j_call: TRBJ2-7
d_call: NA
cdr3_length: 15
clone_size: NA
v_call: TRBV6-1
cdr3_nt: TGTGCCAGCAATCGGGTAACTGAGCTCCCTAACGAGCAGTACTTC
cdr3_aa: CASNRVTELPNEQYF

j_call: TRBJ2-1
d_call: TRBD2
cdr3_length: 20
clone_size: once
v_call: TRBV4-2
cdr3_nt: TGTGCCAGCAGCCGGACCCGGGTCACTACTAGCGAACTACCCTACAATGAGCAGTTCTTC
cdr3_aa: CASSRTRVTTSELPYNEQFF